These 10 T cell receptor beta chains came from one sample sequenced in a study of CD4 and CD8 cells across lung adenocarcinoma regions. Each CDR3 protein is one row after TCRdb ran MiXCR on the PCR reads. The sample lists over 6,500 distinct CDR3 sequences, 53% occurring once. The source material was CD8+ T cells from the center of a lung tumor. All receptors come from a male donor with lung adenocarcinoma. The CD4 and CD8 labels of this study may be unreliable.

The table lists this clonotype with a few counts. The V call is TRBV27, the J call TRBJ2-1; D remains ambiguous. Germline-derived CDR1 and CDR2 are MNHEY and SMNVEV (reference sequence). The CDR3 is made up of 15 amino acids. V lost 3 bases to trimming and J lost 8 bases, with 17 bases between them. Here the CDR3 DNA reads TGTGCCAGCAGTTTGGAACTATCGACGTGGGATGAGCAGTTCTTC. Amino acid sequence: CASSLELSTWDEQFF.

The CDR3 loop is CASSKSSAGANVLTF. CDR3 DNA sequence: TGTGCCAGCAGTAAAAGTAGCGCTGGGGCCAACGTCCTGACTTTC. The chain links TRBV6-1 to TRBJ2-6; weak D call: TRBD2 (5 bases). Trimming cost V 5 bases and J 2 bases, with 10 bases left between them. The CDR3 covers 15 residues. In germline, CDR1 is MNHNS, CDR2 SASEGT.

This clonotype was seen many times. This chain connects TRBV6-1 to TRBJ1-2, with D unclear. The CDR3 runs to 14 residues. V was shortened by 5 bases and J by 2 bases, with 12 bases between the two germline ends. The germline CDR1 and CDR2 sequences are MNHNS and SASEGT. CDR3 sequence reads: CASSPLGPNYGYTF. The CDR3 DNA reads as TGTGCCAGCAGTCCTCTCGGACCGAACTATGGCTACACCTTC.

V gene TRBV27 combines with J gene TRBJ2-6; D perhaps matches TRBD1 (5 bases). This CDR3 is 16 amino acids long. V lost 7 bases and J lost 0, with 13 bases in between. Germline-derived CDR1 and CDR2 are MNHEY and SMNVEV (reference sequence). CDR3: CASTRGGISGANVLTF. For the CDR3, the DNA is TGTGCCAGCACAAGGGGTGGGATCTCTGGGGCCAACGTCCTGACTTTC.

The chain uses TRBV5-1 and TRBJ2-1; D call uncertain. Germline loops: CDR1 SGHRS, CDR2 YFSETQ. CDR3 length: 14 residues. The germline V and J ends were trimmed by 4 bases and 5 bases, with 13 bases remaining between them. CDR3 nucleotides: TGCGCCAGCAGCCCACAGACGGCAAACAATGAGCAGTTCTTC. This codes for CASSPQTANNEQFF.

For this clonotype: As the CDR3 is not closed by the conserved phenylalanine or tryptophan, this likely results from a read error. This sequence joins TRBV12-3 or TRBV12-4 and TRBJ2-1, with D unclear. Trimming removed 1 base at V and 10 bases at J, with 8 bases between. The CDR3 runs to 12 residues. The CDR3 protein is CASSLEGAEQFS. The CDR3 nucleotides read TGTGCCAGCAGTTTAGAAGGAGCGGAGCAGTTCTCC.

CDR3 amino acids: CASSLDVRGTETQYF. CDR3 DNA: TGTGCCAGCAGTTTAGATGTCAGGGGGACGGAGACCCAGTACTTC. The chain employs TRBV28 and TRBJ2-5, with 7 bases aligning to TRBD1. With V trimmed by 2 bases and J by 5 bases, 8 bases remained unmatched. The CDR3 runs 15 residues. In germline, CDR1 is MDHEN, CDR2 SYDVKM.

The chain is built from TRBV6-1 and TRBJ2-3, with 8 bases matching TRBD1. The J call could be wrong; TRBJ2-7 is a better fit for the DNA end. Germline CDR1 is MNHNS and CDR2 is SASEGT. This CDR3 has 16 amino acids. The CDR3: CASSPGQGRDPDTQYF. The CDR3 nucleotides are TGTGCCAGCAGTCCAGGACAGGGACGAGACCCAGATACGCAGTACTTC.

This chain connects TRBV6-1 to TRBJ2-3; 8 bases map to TRBD2. J lost 3 bases, V lost 6 bases, and 8 bases had no gene match. Germline V CDR1 and CDR2: MNHNS, SASEGT. The CDR3 has 15 residues. The CDR3 DNA reads as TGTGCCAGCAGGCCCGGTGTAGCGGGGACAGATACGCAGTATTTT. The encoded protein is CASRPGVAGTDTQYF.

This clonotype has just a few counts. The rearrangement links TRBV7-2 to TRBJ1-5; D is possibly TRBD1 (5 bases). The CDR3 is 13 residues long. V dropped 5 bases and J dropped 7 bases, with 12 bases sitting between them. Germline-derived CDR1 and CDR2 are SGHTA and FQGNSA. The chain's CDR3 is CASSALRGQPQHF. In nucleotides, the CDR3 is TGTGCCAGCAGCGCCCTTCGGGGCCAGCCCCAGCATTTT.